This TCR beta chain was documented in a study of CD8+CD57+ T cells in acquired aplastic anemia. Overall study context: Recorded DNA amounts for sorted CD4+ and CD8+ cells had an average of around 3.4 ug. Mean read depth for CD4+ cells from healthy donors was some 11 million.

The CDR3 loop spans 14 amino acids. The V end was cut by 5 bases, the J end by 4 bases, with 11 bases between. Germline-derived CDR1 and CDR2 are SGHVS and FNYEAQ. Findings and limits, study-wide: CD8+ Simpson's diversity in patients was not significantly different from that in controls. Overlapping CD8+ CDR3 repertoires of patients and controls contained about 27 shared sequences.

Worth noting for this clonotype: Its specificity is not known.

Genomic DNA, serving as template, underwent TCR beta VDJ and CDR3 profiling. From the reads, TCRdb called clonotypes with MiXCR, one entry per CDR3 protein. The data contain approximately 65,000 distinct CDR3 sequences, less than 65% of them singletons. The material sequenced was sorted CD4+, CD8+, or CD8+CD57+ T cells (not recorded which) from PBMCs. The gene calls are TRBV7-6 and TRBJ2-2; possibly TRBD1 for D (5 bases). The origin of this receptor is a human donor in good health, serving as a control. This CDR3 is CASSPGRATGELFF. The CDR3 bases are TGTGCCAGCAGCCCCGGCAGGGCCACCGGGGAGCTGTTTTTT. Together with reference TRBV7-6 and TRBJ2-2, the CDR3 gives the full variable domain: GAGVSQSPRYKVTKRGQDVALRCDPISGHVSLYWYRQALGQGPEFLTYFNYEAQQDKSGLPNDRFSAERPEGSISTLTIQRTEQRDSAMYRCASSPGRATGELFFGEGSRLTVL.